The 14 T cell receptor beta chains given below trace back to one sample, sequenced in a study of blood T cell repertoires in COVID-19. Generated by immunoSEQ multiplex PCR, the TCRdb table keeps only in-frame clones and is missing some. The repertoire has around 250,000 clones, roughly 80% of them found once; the top ten carry approximately 3.2%. The sequenced material came from peripheral blood. The receptors originated from a woman aged 18-35 years with acute or convalescent COVID-19.

The rearrangement joins TRBV6-7 to TRBJ1-2, with TRBD1 as a possible D gene (6 bases). TRBV6-7 carries the ORF label, with uncertain function. Trimming took 0 bases from V and 4 from J, leaving 24 bases between them. This CDR3 has 19 amino acids. The CDR3 protein is CASSYSNPRCTGPLYGYTF. The CDR3 DNA reads TGTGCCAGCAGTTACTCGAATCCTCGGTGCACAGGGCCCCTCTATGGCTACACCTTC.

Note on this clone: It is unclear where the CDR3 begins or ends on the DNA, so no DNA is shown, and the CDR3 is as TCRdb lists it. The chain uses TRBV19 and TRBJ1-6; TRBD1, the D gene given by the table, was not confirmed from the DNA. Both ends counted, the CDR3 spans 15 residues. Germline CDR1 is LNHDA and CDR2 is SQIVND (reference sequence). The CDR3 reads CASTSDRGFYSPLHF.

A few counts support this clone. The chain couples TRBV7-2 to TRBJ1-2, with D perhaps TRBD1 (5 bases). The V and J ends lost 8 bases and 5 bases respectively, with 15 bases between them. This CDR3 is built from 13 residues. Germline V gene data show CDR1 as SGHTA and CDR2 as FQGNSA. CDR3 coding DNA: TGTGCCAGCGAGACCGGGACTGCGTATGGCTACACCTTC. Its translation is CASETGTAYGYTF.

The chain couples TRBV14 to TRBJ1-1; possibly TRBD1 for D (5 bases). CDR1 is SGHDN and CDR2 is FVKESK in the germline V gene. V shed 1 base and J shed 1 base, with 16 bases lying between them. The CDR3 contains 17 residues. The CDR3 nucleotides are TGTGCCAGCAGCCAAGGTCAGGGACTTCGAACGAACACTGAAGCTTTCTTT. Amino acid sequence: CASSQGQGLRTNTEAFF.

The chain is built from TRBV6-6 and TRBJ1-1; possible D gene TRBD1, 6 bases. V dropped 8 bases and J dropped 2 bases, with 15 bases sitting between them. The length of the CDR3 is 14 residues. Germline V gene lookup returns CDR1 MNHNY and CDR2 SVGAGI (reference sequence). CDR3 in amino acids: CASRTIQGNTEAFF. The CDR3 DNA follows: TGTGCCAGCCGAACGATACAGGGAAACACTGAAGCTTTCTTT.

This chain joins TRBV11-2 and TRBJ1-2; no reliable D call. CDR1 is SGHAT and CDR2 is FQNNGV in the germline V gene. CDR3 length: 18 residues. Trimming stripped 0 bases from V and 0 bases from J, with 17 bases between. CDR3 in DNA: TGTGCCAGCAGCTTAGACGCGGCCACCAGACGGGCTAACTATGGCTACACCTTC. Its protein is CASSLDAATRRANYGYTF.

The chain links TRBV5-1 to TRBJ2-3; no definite D call. Germline values: CDR1 SGHRS, CDR2 YFSETQ. The germline V and J ends were trimmed by 9 bases and 5 bases, with 16 bases remaining between them. This CDR3 has 13 residues. As DNA, the CDR3 is TGCGCCACCCAAAGAGACCGCGGAGATACGCAGTATTTT. It is translated as CATQRDRGDTQYF.

This chain uses TRBV11-2 with TRBJ2-3, with TRBD2 identical over 11 bases. V gave up 5 bases and J gave up 3 bases; unmatched junction bases: 16. The CDR3 totals 19 residues. Germline V lookup: CDR1 SGHAT, CDR2 FQNNGV. The CDR3 is CASSPPGSGRATTTDTQYF. The CDR3 nucleotides read TGTGCCAGCAGCCCGCCGGGTAGCGGGAGGGCCACTACGACAGATACGCAGTATTTT. The whole variable domain, filled in from reference TRBV11-2 and TRBJ2-3, reads EAGVAQSPRYKIIEKRQSVAFWCNPISGHATLYWYQQILGQGPKLLIQFQNNGVVDDSQLPKDRFSAERLKGVDSTLKIQPAKLEDSAVYLCASSPPGSGRATTTDTQYFGPGTRLTVL.

The V call is TRBV15, the J call TRBJ1-3; perhaps TRBD1 as D (6 bases). This CDR3 contains 14 residues. The V and J ends lost 1 base and 4 bases respectively, with 8 bases between them. The V gene's germline CDR1 is LNHNV and CDR2 YYDKDF (reference sequence). In DNA form, the CDR3 reads TGTGCCACCAGCAGAGGGACAGTAGGAAACACCATATATTTT. This codes for CATSRGTVGNTIYF.

The V and J genes are TRBV4-3 and TRBJ2-5; perhaps TRBD2 as D (6 bases). Germline assignment: CDR1 LGHNA and CDR2 YSLEER. Trimming removed 0 bases from V and 5 bases from J, with 13 bases in between. The CDR3 totals 15 residues. The CDR3 DNA follows: TGCGCCAGCAGCCAAGAAGTGGGACTGGGGGAGACCCAGTACTTC. This gives the protein CASSQEVGLGETQYF.

The chain is built from TRBV3-1 (or the pseudogene TRBV3-2) and TRBJ2-7; 9 nucleotides match TRBD1. This CDR3 is 15 amino acids long. The V segment lost 3 bases and the J segment 3 bases; nucleotides outside the gene matches: 6. Germline V gives CDR1 LGHDT, CDR2 YNNKEL (reference sequence). CDR3: CASSQDDRGDYEQYF. CDR3 bases: TGTGCCAGCAGCCAGGACGACAGGGGGGACTACGAGCAGTACTTC.

The chain joins TRBV5-6 to TRBJ1-1; D is ambiguous. Per the germline V gene, CDR1 is SGHDT and CDR2 is YYEEEE. Trimming removed 0 bases at V and 0 bases at J, with 9 bases between. The CDR3 is made up of 15 amino acids. CDR3 region: CASSLAMQMNTEAFF. CDR3 DNA: TGTGCCAGCAGCTTGGCCATGCAGATGAACACTGAAGCTTTCTTT.

This clone was picked up a small number of times. The same CDR3 can be traced to other DNA sequences in this sample. The chain employs TRBV7-3 and TRBJ2-1; TRBD2 agrees at 11 bases. This CDR3 has 15 amino acids. The V gene's germline CDR1 is SGHTA and CDR2 FQGTGA. Trimming removed 5 bases from V and 4 bases from J; junction bases left unmatched: 4. The CDR3 bases are TGTGCCAGCAGCAGCACTAGCGGGGGATACAATGAGCAGTTCTTC. Translating gives CASSSTSGGYNEQFF. The full variable domain, its missing parts supplied by reference TRBV7-3 and TRBJ2-1, is GAGVSQTPSNKVTEKGKYVELRCDPISGHTALYWYRQSLGQGPEFLIYFQGTGAADDSGLPNDRFFAVRPEGSVSTLKIQRTERGDSAVYLCASSSTSGGYNEQFFGPGTRLTVL.

This clone was observed a handful of times. This chain uses TRBV29-1 with TRBJ1-1; D unresolved. Trimming pared 3 bases from V and 1 base from J, leaving 12 bases between. Germline V gene data show CDR1 as SQVTM and CDR2 as ANQGSEA. There are 14 residues in the CDR3. CDR3 coding DNA: TGCAGCGTTGACGCCCCGCAGGAGAACACTGAAGCTTTCTTT. Its translation: CSVDAPQENTEAFF.